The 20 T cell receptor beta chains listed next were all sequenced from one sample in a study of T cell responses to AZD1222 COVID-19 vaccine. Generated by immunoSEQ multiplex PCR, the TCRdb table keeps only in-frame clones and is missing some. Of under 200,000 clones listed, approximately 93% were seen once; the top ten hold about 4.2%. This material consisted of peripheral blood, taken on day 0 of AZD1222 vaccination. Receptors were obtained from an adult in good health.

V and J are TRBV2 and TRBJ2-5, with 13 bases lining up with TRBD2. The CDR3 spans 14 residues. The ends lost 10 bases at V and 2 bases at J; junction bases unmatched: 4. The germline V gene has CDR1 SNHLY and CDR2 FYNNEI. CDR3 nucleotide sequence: TGTGCCACCCTGGGACTAGCGGGGCAAGAGACCCAGTACTTC. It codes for CATLGLAGQETQYF.

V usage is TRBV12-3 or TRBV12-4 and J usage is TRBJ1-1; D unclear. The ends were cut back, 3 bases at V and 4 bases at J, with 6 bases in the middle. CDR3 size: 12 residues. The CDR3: CASSFYFTEAFF. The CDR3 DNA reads TGTGCCAGCAGTTTCTACTTCACTGAAGCTTTCTTT.

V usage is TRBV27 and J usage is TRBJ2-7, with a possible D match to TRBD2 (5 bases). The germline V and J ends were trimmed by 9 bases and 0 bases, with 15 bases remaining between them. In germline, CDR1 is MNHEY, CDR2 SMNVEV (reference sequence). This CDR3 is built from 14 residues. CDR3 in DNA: TGTGCCAGTGCTGGGATTGACTACTCCTACGAGCAGTACTTC. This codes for CASAGIDYSYEQYF.

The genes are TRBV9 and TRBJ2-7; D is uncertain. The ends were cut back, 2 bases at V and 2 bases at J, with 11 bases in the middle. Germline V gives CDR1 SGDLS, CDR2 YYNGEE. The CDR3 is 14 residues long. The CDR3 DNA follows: TGTGCCAGCAGCGTTGGTTCAGGTCCCTACGAGCAGTACTTC. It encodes CASSVGSGPYEQYF. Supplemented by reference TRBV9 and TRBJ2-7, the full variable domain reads DSGVTQTPKHLITATGQRVTLRCSPRSGDLSVYWYQQSLDQGLQFLIQYYNGEERAKGNILERFSAQQFPDLHSELNLSSLELGDSALYFCASSVGSGPYEQYFGPGTRLTVT.

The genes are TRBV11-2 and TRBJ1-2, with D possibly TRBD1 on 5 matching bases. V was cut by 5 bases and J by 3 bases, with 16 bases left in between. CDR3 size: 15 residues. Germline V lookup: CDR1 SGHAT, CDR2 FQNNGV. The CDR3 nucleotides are TGTGCCAGCAGCCTCCCCTGGGGGGGGGACTATGGCTACACCTTC. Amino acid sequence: CASSLPWGGDYGYTF.

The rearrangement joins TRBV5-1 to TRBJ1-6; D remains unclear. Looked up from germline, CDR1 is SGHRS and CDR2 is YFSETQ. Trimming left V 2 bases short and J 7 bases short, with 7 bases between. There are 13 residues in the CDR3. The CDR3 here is CASSFSGNSPLHF. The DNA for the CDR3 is TGCGCCAGCAGCTTCTCCGGAAATTCACCCCTCCACTTT.

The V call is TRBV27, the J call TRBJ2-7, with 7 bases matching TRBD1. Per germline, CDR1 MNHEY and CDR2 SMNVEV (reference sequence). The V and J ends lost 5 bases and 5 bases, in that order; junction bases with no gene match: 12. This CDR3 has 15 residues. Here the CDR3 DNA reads TGTGCCAGCAGTCTCTACCGGACAGGACGGGACGAGCAGTACTTC. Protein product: CASSLYRTGRDEQYF.

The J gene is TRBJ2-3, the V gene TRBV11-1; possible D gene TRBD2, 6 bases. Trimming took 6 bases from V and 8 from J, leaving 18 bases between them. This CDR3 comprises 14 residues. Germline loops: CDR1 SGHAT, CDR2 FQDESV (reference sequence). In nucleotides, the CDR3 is TGTGCCAGCAGACAAGGCGGGGAGATCGGTACGCAGTATTTT. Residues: CASRQGGEIGTQYF.

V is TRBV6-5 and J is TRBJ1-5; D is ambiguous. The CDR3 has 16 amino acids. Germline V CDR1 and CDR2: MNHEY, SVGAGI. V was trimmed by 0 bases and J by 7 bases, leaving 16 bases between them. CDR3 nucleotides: TGTGCCAGCAGTTACTCGGGCCCAGATCCTTACCAGCCCCAGCATTTT. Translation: CASSYSGPDPYQPQHF.

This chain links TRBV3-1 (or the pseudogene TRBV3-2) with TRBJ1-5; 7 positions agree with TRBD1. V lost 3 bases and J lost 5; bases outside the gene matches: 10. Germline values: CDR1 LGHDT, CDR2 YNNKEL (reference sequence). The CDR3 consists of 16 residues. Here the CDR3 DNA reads TGTGCCAGCAGCCACTCTGGCACAGGGGACCATCAGCCCCAGCATTTT. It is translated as CASSHSGTGDHQPQHF.

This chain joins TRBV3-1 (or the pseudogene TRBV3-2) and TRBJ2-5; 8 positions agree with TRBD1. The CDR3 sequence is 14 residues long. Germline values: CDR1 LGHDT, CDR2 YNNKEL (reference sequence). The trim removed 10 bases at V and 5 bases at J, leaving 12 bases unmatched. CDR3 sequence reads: CATRGRGARETQYF. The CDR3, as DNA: TGTGCCACCAGGGGGCGCGGGGCCCGGGAGACCCAGTACTTC.

CDR3 bases: TGTGCCAGCCTTAGGGAGGGGCGGGAGCCCCAGCATTTT. Amino acids: CASLREGREPQHF. The rearrangement links TRBV2 to TRBJ1-5; possible D gene TRBD1, 5 bases. V was trimmed by 8 bases and J by 8 bases, leaving 16 bases between them. In germline, CDR1 is SNHLY, CDR2 FYNNEI. The CDR3 sequence is 13 residues long.

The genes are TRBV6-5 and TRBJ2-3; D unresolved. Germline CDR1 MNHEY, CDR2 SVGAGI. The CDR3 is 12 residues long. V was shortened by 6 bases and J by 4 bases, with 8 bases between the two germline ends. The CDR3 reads CASRSTPDTQYF. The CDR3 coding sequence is TGTGCCAGCAGATCGACCCCAGATACGCAGTATTTT.

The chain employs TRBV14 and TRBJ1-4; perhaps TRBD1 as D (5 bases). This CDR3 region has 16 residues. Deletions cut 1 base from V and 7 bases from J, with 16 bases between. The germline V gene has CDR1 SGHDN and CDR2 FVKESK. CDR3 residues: CASSQVLSVGLEKLFF. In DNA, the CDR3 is TGTGCCAGCAGCCAAGTTTTATCCGTGGGACTTGAAAAACTGTTTTTT.

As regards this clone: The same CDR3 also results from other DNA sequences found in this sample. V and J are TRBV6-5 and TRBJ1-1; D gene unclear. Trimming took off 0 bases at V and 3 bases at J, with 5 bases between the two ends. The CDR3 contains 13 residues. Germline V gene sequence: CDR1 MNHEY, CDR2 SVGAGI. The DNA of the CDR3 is TGTGCCAGCAGTTACTCCCGGGACACTGAAGCTTTCTTT. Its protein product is CASSYSRDTEAFF.

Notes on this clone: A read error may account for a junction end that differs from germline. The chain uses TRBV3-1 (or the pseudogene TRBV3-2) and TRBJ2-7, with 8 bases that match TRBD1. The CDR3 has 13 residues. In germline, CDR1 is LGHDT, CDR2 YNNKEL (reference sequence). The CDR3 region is CASSPGAWTGLHF. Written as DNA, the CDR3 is TGTGCCAGCAGCCCTGGGGCCTGGACAGGGCTTCACTTC.

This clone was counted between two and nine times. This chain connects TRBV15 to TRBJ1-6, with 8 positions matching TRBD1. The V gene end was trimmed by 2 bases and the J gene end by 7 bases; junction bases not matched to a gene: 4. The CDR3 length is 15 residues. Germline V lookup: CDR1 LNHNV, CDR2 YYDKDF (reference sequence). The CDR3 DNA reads TGTGCCACCAGCAGAACCGGGACAGGAAATTCACCCCTCCACTTT. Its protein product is CATSRTGTGNSPLHF.

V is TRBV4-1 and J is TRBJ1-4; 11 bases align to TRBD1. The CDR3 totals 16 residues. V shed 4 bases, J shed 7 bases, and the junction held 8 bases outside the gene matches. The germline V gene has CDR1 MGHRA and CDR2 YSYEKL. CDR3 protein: CASSLASGTGGEKLFF. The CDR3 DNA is TGCGCCAGCAGCCTAGCATCGGGGACAGGGGGTGAAAAACTGTTTTTT.

CDR3 DNA sequence: TGTGCCAGCTCAACCCGACAGGGTGGTCGGACTGAAGCTTTCTTT. Translation gives CASSTRQGGRTEAFF. V gene TRBV18 combines with J gene TRBJ1-1; 7 bases line up with TRBD1. CDR3 length: 15 amino acids. Germline V gene data show CDR1 as KGHSH and CDR2 as LQKENI. J gave up 5 bases and V 5 bases, and 11 bases lay outside the gene matches.

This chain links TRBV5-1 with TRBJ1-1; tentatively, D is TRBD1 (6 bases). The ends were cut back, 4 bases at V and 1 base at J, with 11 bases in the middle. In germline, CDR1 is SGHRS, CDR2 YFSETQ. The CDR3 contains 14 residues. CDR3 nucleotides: TGCGCCAGCAGCGTACAGGGAGAGAACACTGAAGCTTTCTTT. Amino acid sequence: CASSVQGENTEAFF.